The 32 T cell receptor beta chains given below trace back to one sample, sequenced in a study of T cell changes during pregnancy in multiple sclerosis. The protocol was immunoSEQ multiplex PCR, while the TCRdb copy is restricted to in-frame clones and leaves out a portion. The sample includes tens of thousands of clones, 85% to 95% seen only once; the top ten take just over 2%. Source: peripheral blood, taken after pregnancy. These receptor sequences come from a female donor with multiple sclerosis, enrolled in a pregnancy study.

The chain is built from TRBV14 and TRBJ1-4; possibly TRBD1 for D (5 bases). Germline V gives CDR1 SGHDN, CDR2 FVKESK. V lost 1 base and J 6 bases, leaving 12 bases between the germline ends. The CDR3 length is 15 residues. Here the CDR3 reads CASSQALGGDEKLFF. The CDR3 DNA follows: TGTGCCAGCAGCCAAGCCCTGGGGGGGGATGAAAAACTGTTTTTT.

The gene calls are TRBV27 and TRBJ2-7; D remains ambiguous. This CDR3 is 15 amino acids long. Germline lookup yields CDR1 MNHEY and CDR2 SMNVEV (reference sequence). The V gene lost 2 bases and the J gene lost 0 bases, with 11 bases spanning the gap. The CDR3 protein is CASSLGQSFSYEQYF. CDR3 nucleotides: TGTGCCAGCAGTTTAGGGCAGTCCTTCTCCTACGAGCAGTACTTC.

The V gene is TRBV30, the J gene TRBJ1-2, with TRBD1 identical over 10 bases. V gave up 2 bases and J gave up 10 bases; unmatched junction bases: 10. CDR3 length: 14 residues. Germline V gene data show CDR1 as GTSNPN and CDR2 as SVGIG (reference sequence). Written as DNA, the CDR3 is TGTGCCTGGAGTCCAACGACAGGGGGCCAGTTCTACACCTTC. It encodes CAWSPTTGGQFYTF.

The chain is built from TRBV12-5 and TRBJ2-1; D is possibly TRBD2 (7 bases). Germline V gene data show CDR1 as LGHNT and CDR2 as FRNRAP. The ends were cut back, 8 bases at V and 10 bases at J, with 21 bases in the middle. This CDR3 is 14 amino acids long. CDR3 DNA sequence: TGTGCTAGTCGGGTGACGGGGGGCCGTCAAGAGCAGTTCTTC. This translates into CASRVTGGRQEQFF.

This chain joins TRBV7-9 and TRBJ1-1; TRBD1 is a possible D gene (5 bases). Trimming removed 4 bases from V and 5 bases from J, with 17 bases in between. From germline, CDR1 is SEHNR and CDR2 FQNEAQ (reference sequence). This CDR3 comprises 15 residues. CDR3 coding DNA: TGTGCCAGCAGCTCCGGAGGGACGAGGATAACTGAAGCTTTCTTT. Translation: CASSSGGTRITEAFF.

The chain is built from TRBV4-3 and TRBJ2-7; 8 positions agree with TRBD1. CDR1 LGHNA and CDR2 YSLEER come from the germline V gene. V lost 0 bases to trimming and J lost 5 bases; unmatched junction nucleotides: 6. CDR3 length equals 15 residues. The DNA of the CDR3 is TGCGCCAGCAGCCAAGATGGGCAGGGGGCCAACGAGCAGTACTTC. It is translated as CASSQDGQGANEQYF.

CDR3 sequence (DNA): TGTGCCAGCAGCGCCTCTCCTGCTAGCGGGGGGGCGAATGAGCAGTTCTTC. Protein: CASSASPASGGANEQFF. The genes are TRBV9 and TRBJ2-1, with 12 bases that match TRBD2. The CDR3 runs to 17 residues. The V and J ends lost 3 bases and 7 bases, in that order; junction bases with no gene match: 11. The germline CDR1 and CDR2 sequences are SGDLS and YYNGEE. The whole variable domain, remainder taken from reference TRBV9 and TRBJ2-1, is DSGVTQTPKHLITATGQRVTLRCSPRSGDLSVYWYQQSLDQGLQFLIQYYNGEERAKGNILERFSAQQFPDLHSELNLSSLELGDSALYFCASSASPASGGANEQFFGPGTRLTVL.

The chain is built from TRBV14 and TRBJ2-5, with a possible D match to TRBD2 (6 bases). CDR3 size: 12 residues. V shed 1 base and J shed 9 bases, with 9 bases lying between them. Germline CDR1 reads SGHDN; CDR2 reads FVKESK. The CDR3 coding sequence is TGTGCCAGCAGCCAAGCGGGAGTCCCCCAGTACTTC. Its translation: CASSQAGVPQYF.

The chain joins TRBV27 to TRBJ1-1; TRBD1 is a possible D gene (5 bases). The germline V and J ends were trimmed by 5 bases and 4 bases, with 8 bases remaining between them. Germline values: CDR1 MNHEY, CDR2 SMNVEV (reference sequence). The CDR3 consists of 12 residues. CDR3 DNA sequence: TGTGCCAGCAGTAGGGGCACCACTGAAGCTTTCTTT. Protein: CASSRGTTEAFF.

The V gene is TRBV7-6, the J gene TRBJ2-2, with unresolved D. Germline CDR1 SGHVS, CDR2 FNYEAQ. There are 15 residues in the CDR3. V lost 4 bases to trimming and J lost 1 base, with 10 bases between them. In nucleotides, the CDR3 is TGTGCCAGCAGCTCCCTAGGTTTGAACACCGGGGAGCTGTTTTTT. Protein product: CASSSLGLNTGELFF.

CDR3 nucleotide sequence: TGTGCCATCCGGGGGACTAGCGGGGGACAAGAGACCCAGTACTTC. It specifies CAIRGTSGGQETQYF. This rearrangement joins TRBV10-3 to TRBJ2-5; 14 bases agree with TRBD2. The CDR3 consists of 15 residues. V dropped 8 bases and J dropped 2; count of bases not matched to a gene: 4. The germline CDR1 and CDR2 sequences are ENHRY and SYGVKD.

In its sample, this clone was seen once. This chain joins TRBV10-2 and TRBJ2-7; 7 positions agree with TRBD1. With V trimmed by 6 bases and J by 0 bases, 5 bases remained unmatched. This CDR3 region has 14 residues. Germline values: CDR1 WSHSY, CDR2 SAAADI. DNA for the CDR3: TGCGCCAGCAGGGCCGGGACAGCCTCCTACGAGCAGTACTTC. Translated, it gives CASRAGTASYEQYF.

As for this clone: Mismatch with germline at one junction end may stem from a read error. The J gene is TRBJ1-2, the V gene TRBV7-9; 7 positions agree with TRBD1. The CDR3 sequence is 15 residues long. Germline lookup yields CDR1 SEHNR and CDR2 FQNEAQ (reference sequence). The CDR3: CASSVAGTAVYGYTF. The DNA for the CDR3 is TGTGCCAGCAGCGTAGCCGGGACAGCCGTCTATGGCTACACCTTC. The full variable domain, with the rest looked up from reference TRBV7-9 and TRBJ1-2, is DTGVSQNPRHKITKRGQNVTFRCDPISEHNRLYWYRQTLGQGPEFLTYFQNEAQLEKSRLLSDRFSAERPKGSFSTLEIQRTEQGDSAMYLCASSVAGTAVYGYTFGSGTRLTVV.

The rearrangement joins TRBV7-9 to TRBJ1-4, with D possibly being TRBD1 (6 bases). Per germline, CDR1 SEHNR and CDR2 FQNEAQ (reference sequence). CDR3 length: 13 amino acids. The V end lost 0 bases, the J end lost 11 bases, and 10 bases lay between the germline ends. CDR3 in amino acids: CASSLAEGGKLFF. The CDR3 DNA sequence: TGTGCCAGCAGCTTAGCTGAGGGGGGGAAACTGTTTTTT.

This clone was seen a single time. The chain couples TRBV30 to TRBJ1-6; TRBD1 is a possible D gene (5 bases). Trimming cost V 5 bases and J 7 bases, with 12 bases left between them. This CDR3 is built from 13 residues. Germline lookup yields CDR1 GTSNPN and CDR2 SVGIG (reference sequence). The CDR3: CAWEGHPNSPLHF. The CDR3 nucleotides are TGTGCCTGGGAAGGACACCCCAATTCACCCCTCCACTTT.

The chain recombines TRBV27 with TRBJ2-4, with TRBD2 identical over 13 bases. The CDR3 has 17 residues. Germline CDR1 reads MNHEY; CDR2 reads SMNVEV (reference sequence). V lost 4 bases, J lost 7 bases, and 10 bases stayed unmatched. CDR3: CASSYRSLAGGPNIQYF. The CDR3 region has the DNA TGTGCCAGCAGTTATCGATCACTAGCGGGGGGGCCTAACATTCAGTACTTC.

The V gene is TRBV6-1, the J gene TRBJ2-3; TRBD1 might be the D (6 bases). V lost 6 bases and J 1 base, leaving 14 bases between the germline ends. Germline CDR1 reads MNHNS; CDR2 reads SASEGT. The CDR3 is 15 amino acids. The CDR3 DNA reads as TGTGCCAGCAGCATCGCGACAGGTGGCACAGATACGCAGTATTTT. This encodes CASSIATGGTDTQYF.

This chain connects TRBV7-8 to TRBJ2-2; 9 bases are shared with TRBD1. CDR1 is SGHVS, CDR2 FQNEAQ, per germline. This CDR3 is built from 15 residues. The V and J ends lost 2 bases and 6 bases, in that order; junction bases with no gene match: 4. The CDR3 bases are TGTGCCAGCAGCTTATCACAGGGGGCAGCCGGGGAGCTGTTTTTT. Residues: CASSLSQGAAGELFF.

V usage is TRBV7-3 and J usage is TRBJ2-1, with TRBD1 identical over 11 bases. Germline assignment: CDR1 SGHTA and CDR2 FQGTGA. The ends lost 3 bases at V and 4 bases at J; junction bases unmatched: 2. CDR3 length: 15 residues. CDR3 amino acids: CASSLDRGPYNEQFF. The DNA of the CDR3 is TGTGCCAGCAGCTTGGACAGGGGGCCGTACAATGAGCAGTTCTTC.

V gene TRBV6-1 combines with J gene TRBJ1-5, with 7 positions matching TRBD1. The CDR3 contains 15 residues. V lost 7 bases, J lost 1 base, and 7 bases stayed unmatched. Germline-derived CDR1 and CDR2 are MNHNS and SASEGT. CDR3: CASNDREGSNQPQHF. The DNA for the CDR3 is TGTGCCAGCAATGACAGGGAGGGGAGCAATCAGCCCCAGCATTTT.

This clone was seen a single time. The V and J genes are TRBV28 and TRBJ1-1; D is uncertain. Germline V gene lookup returns CDR1 MDHEN and CDR2 SYDVKM. The CDR3 runs 11 residues. V lost 1 base and J lost 11, with 8 bases in between. This CDR3 is CASSLYGEAFF. In DNA, the CDR3 is TGTGCCAGCAGTTTATATGGGGAGGCTTTCTTT.

Regarding this clone: The sample has other DNA sequences that encode this CDR3 too. J is TRBJ1-1 and V is TRBV29-1, with D tentatively TRBD1 (5 bases). This CDR3 is 12 amino acids long. V dropped 0 bases and J dropped 4 bases, with 6 bases sitting between them. The V gene's germline CDR1 is SQVTM and CDR2 ANQGSEA. CDR3 in DNA: TGCAGCGTTGAAGAGGGGGGCACTGAAGCTTTCTTT. Translating it yields CSVEEGGTEAFF. Drawing the rest from reference TRBV29-1 and TRBJ1-1, the complete variable domain is SAVISQKPSRDICQRGTSLTIQCQVDSQVTMMFWYRQQPGQSLTLIATANQGSEATYESGFVIDKFPISRPNLTFSTLTVSNMSPEDSSIYLCSVEEGGTEAFFGQGTRLTVV.

A single count supports this clone. This chain uses TRBV29-1 with TRBJ1-2, with no clear D. Germline CDR1 and CDR2: SQVTM and ANQGSEA. With 4 bases removed from V and 1 base from J, the gap between germline ends came to 7 bases. The CDR3 runs to 12 residues. The CDR3 region is CSVGGFNYGYTF. The CDR3 DNA reads TGCAGCGTTGGCGGATTTAACTATGGCTACACCTTC.

This rearrangement joins TRBV7-9 to TRBJ2-1; TRBD2 agrees at 15 bases. Per the germline V gene, CDR1 is SEHNR and CDR2 is FQNEAQ (reference sequence). V gave up 5 bases and J gave up 7 bases; unmatched junction bases: 12. The CDR3 runs to 18 residues. The CDR3 loop is CASSPGLAGGIRMNEQFF. The DNA of the CDR3 is TGTGCCAGCAGCCCCGGACTAGCGGGGGGGATACGGATGAATGAGCAGTTCTTC.

This chain links TRBV12-5 with TRBJ2-1; 12 bases fit TRBD2. Germline assignment: CDR1 LGHNT and CDR2 FRNRAP. The CDR3 runs to 22 residues. V lost 0 bases, J lost 0 bases, and 15 bases stayed unmatched. Written as DNA, the CDR3 is TGTGCTAGTGGTTTGGTATATTCCAGTACTAGCGGGGGGTTGAGCTCCTACAATGAGCAGTTCTTC. It encodes CASGLVYSSTSGGLSSYNEQFF.

This rearrangement joins TRBV5-8 to TRBJ2-5, with a tentative D call TRBD2 (6 bases). The germline V gene has CDR1 SGHTS and CDR2 YDEGEE. V shed 1 base and J shed 5 bases, with 12 bases lying between them. This CDR3 has 14 amino acids. In nucleotides, the CDR3 is TGTGCCAGCAGCTTGTTTCGACTAGGGGAGACCCAGTACTTC. Translating it yields CASSLFRLGETQYF.

The V gene is TRBV10-3, the J gene TRBJ1-3; no reliable D call. V was shortened by 2 bases and J by 1 base, with 9 bases between the two germline ends. Germline V gene sequence: CDR1 ENHRY, CDR2 SYGVKD. CDR3 length: 15 amino acids. The CDR3 protein is CAISEGLISGNTIYF. CDR3 bases: TGTGCCATCAGTGAGGGACTAATTTCTGGAAACACCATATATTTT.

V is TRBV4-2 and J is TRBJ2-1, with a possible D match to TRBD1 (6 bases). The CDR3 spans 14 residues. The germline V gene has CDR1 LGHNA and CDR2 YNFKEQ. Trimming cost V 0 bases and J 10 bases, with 13 bases left between them. CDR3 sequence: CASSQEAWQGEQFF. The DNA of the CDR3 is TGTGCCAGCAGCCAAGAAGCTTGGCAGGGGGAGCAGTTCTTC.

The chain links TRBV10-3 to TRBJ2-7, with D hard to call. Deletions cut 11 bases from V and 7 bases from J, with 6 bases between. The CDR3 sequence is 8 residues long. CDR1 and CDR2 from the germline V gene are ENHRY and SYGVKD. CDR3 DNA sequence: TGTGCCCCCATGGAGCAGTACTTC. Translated: CAPMEQYF.

The chain's CDR3 is CASRRGDLSSYNEQFF. CDR3 DNA: TGTGCCAGCAGGCGGGGGGACTTAAGCTCCTACAATGAGCAGTTCTTC. The chain employs TRBV18 and TRBJ2-1; the match to TRBD2 covers 8 bases. Germline trimming cut 8 bases from V and 0 bases from J; bases unmatched to any gene: 9. The CDR3 spans 16 residues. From germline, CDR1 is KGHSH and CDR2 LQKENI.

This clone has a single count. Different DNA sequences within this sample yield the same CDR3. This chain uses TRBV9 with TRBJ1-4, with a weak D call TRBD1 (5 bases). In germline, CDR1 is SGDLS, CDR2 YYNGEE. This CDR3 spans 14 amino acids. Deletions cut 1 base from V and 8 bases from J, with 12 bases between. The CDR3 region has the DNA TGTGCCAGCAGCGTATCTAGGGGCAGAGAAAAACTGTTTTTT. As protein: CASSVSRGREKLFF.

The chain uses TRBV5-4 and TRBJ1-1; 7 bases align to TRBD1. Germline CDR1 is SGHNT and CDR2 is YYREEE (reference sequence). The CDR3 covers 14 residues. After removal of 4 bases from V and 5 bases from J, the junction contained 8 bases not matched to a gene. The CDR3 loop reads CASSPGGSETEAFF. CDR3 DNA sequence: TGTGCCAGCAGCCCAGGGGGATCCGAGACTGAAGCTTTCTTT.